These T cell receptor beta chains were read from a single sample in a study of blood T cell repertoires in COVID-19. Some clones are missing from TCRdb's copy, which holds only in-frame ones; the method was immunoSEQ multiplex PCR. The sample consists of a few hundred thousand clones, more than 70% of them appearing once. Sample: peripheral blood. The receptors stem from a woman between 50 and 59 years old with acute or convalescent COVID-19. The CDR3 runs from the conserved cysteine through the conserved F or W. The D gene is left open where the match is weak. The listing skips clone size in some rows; elsewhere it reads once, few, many or a size class.

clone_size: -
j_call: TRBJ1-1
d_call: -
v_call: TRBV7-9
cdr3_nt: TGTGCCAGCAGCCGGTCGGAGGGTACTGAAGCTTTCTTT
cdr3_aa: CASSRSEGTEAFF

clone_size: -
j_call: TRBJ2-1
d_call: TRBD2
v_call: TRBV5-4
cdr3_nt: TGTGCCAGCAGCACGCCTGGGACTAGCACGCTCAATGAGCAGTTCTTC
cdr3_aa: CASSTPGTSTLNEQFF

clone_size: -
j_call: TRBJ1-5
d_call: -
v_call: TRBV30
cdr3_nt: TGTGCCTGGAGTGCCAAGGGGGGCAATCAGCCCCAGCATTTT
cdr3_aa: CAWSAKGGNQPQHF

clone_size: -
j_call: TRBJ2-3
d_call: TRBD2
v_call: TRBV4-2
cdr3_nt: TGTGCCAGCAGCCAGGCTACCCAAGCGGGGAGCACAGATACGCAGTATTTT
cdr3_aa: CASSQATQAGSTDTQYF

clone_size: once
j_call: TRBJ2-4
d_call: TRBD2
v_call: TRBV19
cdr3_nt: TGTGCCAGTATCGGACTAGCGGGTCGAGCCAAAAACATTCAGTACTTC
cdr3_aa: CASIGLAGRAKNIQYF

clone_size: -
j_call: TRBJ2-7
d_call: -
v_call: TRBV19
cdr3_nt: TGTGCCAGTAGCCCCGGGGTCTCCTACGAGCAGTACTTC
cdr3_aa: CASSPGVSYEQYF

clone_size: -
j_call: TRBJ2-1
d_call: TRBD2
v_call: TRBV19
cdr3_nt: TGTGCCAGTAGTAGACGACTAGCGGAAAACAATGAGCAGTTCTTC
cdr3_aa: CASSRRLAENNEQFF

clone_size: once
j_call: TRBJ1-2
d_call: -
v_call: TRBV5-4
cdr3_nt: TGTGCCAGCAGCTTGGCCCTTGGGCTGGCCGTGGGCTACACCTTC
cdr3_aa: CASSLALGLAVGYTF

clone_size: -
j_call: TRBJ1-4
d_call: -
v_call: TRBV7-9
cdr3_nt: TGTGCCAGCAGCCCCGAAAGCCTGCTAGGTGAAAAACTGTTTTTT
cdr3_aa: CASSPESLLGEKLFF

clone_size: -
j_call: TRBJ2-1
d_call: TRBD1
v_call: TRBV28
cdr3_nt: TGTGCCAGCAGCCCGACAGGGGAAGGCAATGAGCAGTTCTTC
cdr3_aa: CASSPTGEGNEQFF

clone_size: -
j_call: TRBJ1-2
d_call: TRBD1
v_call: TRBV3-1/TRBV3-2
cdr3_nt: TGTGCCAGCAGCCTCCTCACGACAGGGGGGAATGGCTACACCTTC
cdr3_aa: CASSLLTTGGNGYTF

clone_size: -
j_call: TRBJ2-1
d_call: -
v_call: TRBV6-5
cdr3_nt: TGTGCCAGCACTTACTCGAACTCCGAGGGCGGTGAGCAGTTCTTC
cdr3_aa: CASTYSNSEGGEQFF

clone_size: -
j_call: TRBJ2-6
d_call: -
v_call: TRBV19
cdr3_nt: TGTGCCAGTAGTCCGGTGAGGAGAGGCTCTGGGGCCAACGTCCTGACTTTC
cdr3_aa: CASSPVRRGSGANVLTF

clone_size: few
j_call: TRBJ2-3
d_call: -
v_call: TRBV4-1
cdr3_nt: TGCGCCAGCAGCCCGGAGCACGGTCTAACAGATACGCAGTATTTT
cdr3_aa: CASSPEHGLTDTQYF

clone_size: few
j_call: TRBJ1-6
d_call: -
v_call: TRBV25-1
cdr3_nt: TGTGCCAGCAGTGCCACCGGGGGCGCGGGGGTGAATTCACCCCTCCACTTT
cdr3_aa: CASSATGGAGVNSPLHF

clone_size: -
j_call: TRBJ2-4
d_call: TRBD2
v_call: TRBV5-1
cdr3_nt: TGCGCCAGCAGCCTCGGGACTAGCGGAGCCAAAAACATTCAGTACTTC
cdr3_aa: CASSLGTSGAKNIQYF

clone_size: -
j_call: TRBJ1-3
d_call: -
v_call: TRBV4-2
cdr3_nt: TGTGCCAGCAGCCTTGCACAAGGCGGGGACGGAAACACCATATATTTT
cdr3_aa: CASSLAQGGDGNTIYF

clone_size: -
j_call: TRBJ2-1
d_call: TRBD1
v_call: TRBV11-3
cdr3_nt: TGTGCCAGCAGCTACCGACAGGGACCCAATGAGCAGTTCTTC
cdr3_aa: CASSYRQGPNEQFF

clone_size: -
j_call: TRBJ2-3
d_call: TRBD2
v_call: TRBV5-4
cdr3_nt: TGTGCCAGCAGGCGCCGGGGACTAGCGGAAATCACAGATACGCAGTATTTT
cdr3_aa: CASRRRGLAEITDTQYF

clone_size: few
j_call: TRBJ2-1
d_call: TRBD2
v_call: TRBV4-1
cdr3_nt: TGCGCCAGCAGCCAACCTCCCCCCTACCGAGCGGGAGGTGGTAATGAGCAGTTCTTC
cdr3_aa: CASSQPPPYRAGGGNEQFF

clone_size: -
j_call: TRBJ1-2
d_call: -
v_call: TRBV10-3
cdr3_nt: TGTGCCATCTCCAATCAAGCGGGGGCGGGATATGGCTACACCTTC
cdr3_aa: CAISNQAGAGYGYTF

clone_size: -
j_call: TRBJ2-3
d_call: TRBD2
v_call: TRBV12-3/TRBV12-4
cdr3_nt: TGTGCCAGCAGCCGGGGGGTCGGGGCGCAGTATTTT
cdr3_aa: CASSRGVGAQYF

clone_size: once
j_call: TRBJ2-1
d_call: -
v_call: TRBV24-1
cdr3_nt: TGTGCCACCAGTGATTCTTCTACCCGCTACAATGAGCAGTTCTTC
cdr3_aa: CATSDSSTRYNEQFF

clone_size: -
j_call: TRBJ2-5
d_call: TRBD2
v_call: TRBV27
cdr3_nt: TGTGCCAGCATCTCGGGGGGGACCCAGTACTTC
cdr3_aa: CASISGGTQYF

clone_size: -
j_call: TRBJ2-2
d_call: TRBD1
v_call: TRBV10-1
cdr3_nt: TGCGCCAGCAGTGAGCGGACAGGGAACACCGGGGAGCTGTTTTTT
cdr3_aa: CASSERTGNTGELFF

clone_size: -
j_call: TRBJ2-2
d_call: TRBD2
v_call: TRBV5-1
cdr3_nt: TGCGCCAGCAGCTTGAGTAGCGGGGAAACCGGGGAGCTGTTTTTT
cdr3_aa: CASSLSSGETGELFF

clone_size: -
j_call: TRBJ2-3
d_call: TRBD1
v_call: TRBV19
cdr3_nt: TGTGCCAGTAGTATAAGACAGGGTTACACAGATACGCAGTATTTT
cdr3_aa: CASSIRQGYTDTQYF

clone_size: -
j_call: TRBJ2-7
d_call: -
v_call: TRBV5-4
cdr3_nt: TGTGCCAGCAGCCCGGACTTTTCCTACGAGCAGTACTTC
cdr3_aa: CASSPDFSYEQYF

clone_size: -
j_call: TRBJ2-1
d_call: -
v_call: TRBV7-2
cdr3_nt: TGTGCCAGCAGCTTCGACAGCTACAATGAGCAGTTCTTC
cdr3_aa: CASSFDSYNEQFF

clone_size: -
j_call: TRBJ2-2
d_call: TRBD1
v_call: TRBV13
cdr3_nt: TGTGCCAGCAGCCTCGGACAGGGGGCGGCCGGGGAGCTGTTTTTT
cdr3_aa: CASSLGQGAAGELFF

clone_size: -
j_call: TRBJ2-7
d_call: TRBD1
v_call: TRBV5-1
cdr3_nt: TGCGCCAGCAGTAGGACAGGGGACTCTACCGAGCAGTACTTC
cdr3_aa: CASSRTGDSTEQYF

clone_size: -
j_call: TRBJ2-2
d_call: -
v_call: TRBV19
cdr3_nt: TGTGCCAGTAGCCCGACGGGACACTACACCGGGGAGCTGTTTTTT
cdr3_aa: CASSPTGHYTGELFF

clone_size: -
j_call: TRBJ2-3
d_call: -
v_call: TRBV4-1
cdr3_nt: TGCGCCAGCAGCCAAGTTGGCGGGAGCACAGATACGCAGTATTTT
cdr3_aa: CASSQVGGSTDTQYF

clone_size: once
j_call: TRBJ2-1
d_call: -
v_call: TRBV10-3
cdr3_nt: TGTGCCATCAGTGAGTCTACGACAGGGAGGCGGTTCTTC
cdr3_aa: CAISESTTGRRFF

clone_size: -
j_call: TRBJ1-2
d_call: -
v_call: TRBV3-1/TRBV3-2
cdr3_nt: TGTGCCAGCAGCCAACGAGGGGGCTACACCTTC
cdr3_aa: CASSQRGGYTF

clone_size: -
j_call: TRBJ2-3
d_call: TRBD1
v_call: TRBV25-1
cdr3_nt: TGTGCCAGCAGCGACACCCGACAGGGCAGCACAGATACGCAGTATTTT
cdr3_aa: CASSDTRQGSTDTQYF

clone_size: -
j_call: TRBJ1-2
d_call: -
v_call: TRBV4-1
cdr3_nt: TGCGCCAGCACCCCCGGGCAGGGAGGAAGCTATGGCTACACCTTC
cdr3_aa: CASTPGQGGSYGYTF

clone_size: few
j_call: TRBJ1-1
d_call: -
v_call: TRBV29-1
cdr3_nt: TGCAGCGCAAGGACAGCAGCAACTGAAGCTTTCTTT
cdr3_aa: CSARTAATEAFF

clone_size: -
j_call: TRBJ1-3
d_call: TRBD1
v_call: TRBV7-9
cdr3_nt: TGTGCCAGCAGCTCGCAGGGGGCAGCTGGAAACACCATATATTTT
cdr3_aa: CASSSQGAAGNTIYF

clone_size: once
j_call: TRBJ1-1
d_call: -
v_call: TRBV12-5
cdr3_nt: TGTGCTAGTGGGCAGGGAATGAACACTGAAGCTTTCTTT
cdr3_aa: CASGQGMNTEAFF

clone_size: -
j_call: TRBJ2-7
d_call: TRBD1
v_call: TRBV6-6
cdr3_nt: TGTGCCAGCACCGAACCCGGACAGGGGATTCACGAGCAGTACTTC
cdr3_aa: CASTEPGQGIHEQYF

clone_size: -
j_call: TRBJ1-4
d_call: -
v_call: TRBV20-1
cdr3_nt: TGCAGTGCTAGTCCGGGGGGTAATGAAAAACTGTTTTTT
cdr3_aa: CSASPGGNEKLFF

clone_size: -
j_call: TRBJ2-5
d_call: TRBD1
v_call: TRBV19
cdr3_nt: TGTGCCAGCCTTGGACAGGAAGAGACCCAGTACTTC
cdr3_aa: CASLGQEETQYF

clone_size: -
j_call: TRBJ2-5
d_call: -
v_call: TRBV5-1
cdr3_nt: TGCGCCAGCAGCTCTGGACAGCAAGGGGAGACCCAGTACTTC
cdr3_aa: CASSSGQQGETQYF

clone_size: -
j_call: TRBJ1-2
d_call: -
v_call: TRBV5-1
cdr3_nt: TGCGCCAGCAGCCCGGACGGGAGGGAATATGGCTACACCTTC
cdr3_aa: CASSPDGREYGYTF

clone_size: -
j_call: TRBJ1-5
d_call: -
v_call: TRBV6-5
cdr3_nt: TGTGCCAGCACCCAGAACGTCAATCAGCCCCAGCATTTT
cdr3_aa: CASTQNVNQPQHF

clone_size: -
j_call: TRBJ2-7
d_call: TRBD1
v_call: TRBV6-2/TRBV6-3
cdr3_nt: TGTGCCAGCAGTTACCGGACAGGGGGCAGCGAGCAGTACTTC
cdr3_aa: CASSYRTGGSEQYF

clone_size: -
j_call: TRBJ2-4
d_call: TRBD2
v_call: TRBV7-2
cdr3_nt: TGTGCCAGCAGCTTAGGGCTAGCGGAAAACATTCAGTACTTC
cdr3_aa: CASSLGLAENIQYF

clone_size: -
j_call: TRBJ1-5
d_call: TRBD1
v_call: TRBV2
cdr3_nt: TGTGCCAGCACCCGGGACAGAAATCAGCCCCAGCATTTT
cdr3_aa: CASTRDRNQPQHF

clone_size: -
j_call: TRBJ2-1
d_call: -
v_call: TRBV5-1
cdr3_nt: TGCGCCAGCAGCTTGGACAAGAATGAGCAGTTCTTC
cdr3_aa: CASSLDKNEQFF

clone_size: -
j_call: TRBJ2-2
d_call: -
v_call: TRBV12-3/TRBV12-4
cdr3_nt: TGTGCCAGCAGCCCTTACACCGGGGAGCTGTTTTTT
cdr3_aa: CASSPYTGELFF

clone_size: -
j_call: TRBJ2-7
d_call: -
v_call: TRBV28
cdr3_nt: TGTGCCAGCAGTTCCAACCGGGATCGGGAGCACTTC
cdr3_aa: CASSSNRDREHF

clone_size: -
j_call: TRBJ1-5
d_call: -
v_call: TRBV7-9
cdr3_nt: TGTGCCAGCAGCTTAGGGGTTGGGGGGGAAGGATATACTCAGCCCCAGCATTTT
cdr3_aa: CASSLGVGGEGYTQPQHF

clone_size: -
j_call: TRBJ1-2
d_call: TRBD1
v_call: TRBV5-1
cdr3_nt: TGCGCCAGCAGCGCGGGACAGGGAGGCGGCTACACCTTC
cdr3_aa: CASSAGQGGGYTF

clone_size: -
j_call: TRBJ2-4
d_call: -
v_call: TRBV7-9
cdr3_nt: TGTGCCAGCAACTCGGCCGGACACGCCAAAAACATTCAGTACTTC
cdr3_aa: CASNSAGHAKNIQYF

clone_size: -
j_call: TRBJ2-7
d_call: TRBD2
v_call: TRBV6-2/TRBV6-3
cdr3_nt: TGTGCCAGCAGTTACCGGGGTAGCGGGAGTAAGCAGTACTTC
cdr3_aa: CASSYRGSGSKQYF